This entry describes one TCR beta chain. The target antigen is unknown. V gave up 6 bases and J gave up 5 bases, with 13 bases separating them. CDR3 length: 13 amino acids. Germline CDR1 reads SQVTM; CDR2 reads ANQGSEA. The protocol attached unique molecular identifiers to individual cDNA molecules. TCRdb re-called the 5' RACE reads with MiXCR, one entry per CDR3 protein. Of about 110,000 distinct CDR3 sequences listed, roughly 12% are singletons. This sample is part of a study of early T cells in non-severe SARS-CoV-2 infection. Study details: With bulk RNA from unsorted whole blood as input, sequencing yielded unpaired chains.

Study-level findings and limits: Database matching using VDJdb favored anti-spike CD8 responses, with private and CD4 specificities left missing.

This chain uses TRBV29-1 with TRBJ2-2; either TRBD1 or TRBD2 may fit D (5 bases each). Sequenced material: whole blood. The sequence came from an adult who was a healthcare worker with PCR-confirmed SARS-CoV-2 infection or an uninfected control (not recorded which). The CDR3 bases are TGCAGCGTCGCGAGGGGTACTACCGGGGAGCTGTTTTTT. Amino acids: CSVARGTTGELFF.